This T cell receptor (beta chain) was observed in a study of cytotoxic CD8 clonotypes in ibrutinib-treated CLL. The wider study: Once patients had received a median approximately eleven months of treatment, range 6 to 36, response samples were obtained.

This clone occurred a few times. The protocol was immunoSEQ multiplex PCR, while the TCRdb copy is restricted to in-frame clones and leaves out a portion. The table has around 160,000 clones, roughly 86% seen once. The CDR3 loop spans 14 amino acids. Germline V CDR1 and CDR2: MDHEN, SYDVKM. Trimming removed 6 bases at V and 7 bases at J, with 16 bases between. The input for sequencing was PBMCs, taken after 12 months of ibrutinib treatment. This TCR derives from a human donor with chronic lymphocytic leukemia. This chain connects TRBV28 to TRBJ2-1; D call uncertain. The CDR3 region has the DNA TGTGCCAGCAGCCCAGCCCGAGTATCGAATGAGCAGTTCTTC. This codes for CASSPARVSNEQFF.